One T cell receptor (beta chain) is described in this entry. Antigen specificity is unknown. PCR amplification relied on 60 Vbeta primers (plus 13 Jbeta primers). TCRdb's copy holds only in-frame clones and misses some; the assay was immunoSEQ multiplex PCR. The sample yields about 130,000 clones, 70% to 85% seen once. The data were taken from a study of cytomegalovirus exposure and HLA in healthy donors. Broader study findings: Reportedly, TCR beta sequences accurately predicted HLA-A and HLA-B alleles in most subjects. An assumption of roughly uniform sequencing depth across donors underlay the presence/absence analyses. TCR beta chains numbering under 200 were designated cytomegalovirus-associated.

Unrecorded immune exposure was likely among donors, who were nominally healthy when sampled. Sequenced input: PBMCs. The sequence derives from a woman in her 50s in good health and CMV-seronegative.

The DNA for the CDR3 is TGTGCCAGCAGAGAGACTAGCCAAGAGACCCAGTACTTC. This codes for CASRETSQETQYF. V is TRBV28 and J is TRBJ2-5, with D perhaps matching TRBD2 (6 bases). CDR1 MDHEN and CDR2 SYDVKM come from the germline V gene. CDR3 length equals 13 residues. Trimming took off 6 bases at V and 1 base at J, with 9 bases between the two ends.